Listed here are 5 T cell receptor beta chains from one sample, sequenced in a study of OX40 agonist ivuxolimab in advanced cancers. Sequenced by immunoSEQ multiplex PCR; TCRdb stores in-frame clones only, minus some. The sample holds some 17,000 clones; around 70% are singletons and the top ten take 24%. The input for sequencing was CD4+ or CD8+ T cells sorted from blood, taken in a trial of the OX40 agonist ivuxolimab. All receptors come from an adult with an advanced solid tumor such as melanoma, head and neck, liver or kidney cancer.

J is TRBJ2-1 and V is TRBV18; possible D gene TRBD2, 7 bases. The CDR3 runs to 14 residues. From germline, CDR1 is KGHSH and CDR2 LQKENI. Trimming took off 3 bases at V and 8 bases at J, with 14 bases between the two ends. CDR3 sequence: CASSPGGPLDEQFF. CDR3 sequence (DNA): TGTGCCAGCTCACCCGGGGGGCCCTTGGATGAGCAGTTCTTC.

The V call is TRBV14, the J call TRBJ2-7, with 14 bases that match TRBD2. From germline, CDR1 is SGHDN and CDR2 FVKESK. The CDR3 is 17 residues long. V gave up 4 bases and J gave up 4 bases; unmatched junction bases: 9. The CDR3 is CASSPYLGTSGGYEQYF. The CDR3 DNA reads TGTGCCAGCAGCCCCTACCTGGGGACTAGCGGGGGTTACGAGCAGTACTTC.

This chain links TRBV7-6 with TRBJ1-5; 7 positions match TRBD1. Germline values: CDR1 SGHVS, CDR2 FNYEAQ. This CDR3 region has 16 residues. After removal of 1 base from V and 7 bases from J, the junction contained 10 bases not matched to a gene. The CDR3 DNA sequence: TGTGCCAGCAGCTTAGGCACAGGGGTAGAATCGCAGCCCCAGCATTTT. Amino acids: CASSLGTGVESQPQHF.

The genes are TRBV21-1 and TRBJ1-5; TRBD1, the table's D call, was not compared with the DNA. TRBV21-1 is described as a pseudogene. The CDR3 runs to 23 residues. The CDR3 here is CASSKAPRSGTGGRSSRNQPQHF. CDR3 in DNA: TGTGCCAGCAGCAAAGCCCCGAGGTCGGGGACAGGGGGCAGGAGTTCTCGCAATCAGCCCCAGCATTTT.

The chain employs TRBV7-8 and TRBJ1-1; D remains ambiguous. Germline V gene lookup returns CDR1 SGHVS and CDR2 FQNEAQ. Deletions cut 0 bases from V and 4 bases from J, with 6 bases between. This CDR3 region has 13 residues. The CDR3 nucleotides are TGTGCCAGCAGCTTAGCGATAGGCACTGAAGCTTTCTTT. Its protein is CASSLAIGTEAFF.